The clone carrying this T cell receptor (beta chain) was seen a single time. The record originates from a study of blood T cell repertoires in COVID-19. Looking at the study overall: Both acute and convalescent COVID-19 samples were obtained from the United States, Italy and Spain. From T cells, B-cell-depleted T cells, or PBMCs came the material, which was cDNA or gDNA.

Trimming removed 8 bases from V and 7 bases from J, with 19 bases in between. This CDR3 region has 14 residues. Germline V gene data show CDR1 as SGHTA and CDR2 as FQGNSA. Per the original methods: Amplifying reference gene primers gave estimates of nucleated cell counts. TCRdb's copy holds only in-frame clones and misses some; the assay was immunoSEQ multiplex PCR. The V and J calls and the clone size are those of that table, but D and trimming were determined from the DNA. The sample comprises over 250,000 clones, 85% of which are singletons, and 10% to 15% rests with the top ten. The sequenced sample consisted of peripheral blood. The chain has TRBV7-2 and TRBJ2-3; D not certain. The receptor was isolated from a human donor in a cohort sampled during active COVID-19. CDR3 bases: TGTGCCAGCGGGCATAGGCGCCTTGAGAATACGCAGTATTTT. This gives the protein CASGHRRLENTQYF.